Described below is a single TCR beta chain sequence and its context. This clonotype has only a few counts. This receptor's antigen is unknown. Base qualities are not provided; no much larger clone lies one nucleotide away. The entry originates in a study of tumor-infiltrating lymphocytes in primary liver carcinoma listed by TCRdb under 2017. Turning to the overall study: Between November 2015 and early 2016, 5 or 6 patients in China with histopathologically diagnosed primary liver carcinoma had their tumors surgically resected. Of the five patients (three men and two women, aged 30 to 69 years), four had hepatocellular carcinoma and one had combined HCC and intrahepatic cholangiocarcinoma. The five patients had tumors staged T1-T3 N0M0, with maximum diameters ranging from roughly 4 to 10 cm. Samples yielded roughly 3.5 to 8 million productive TCRbeta reads; read depth did not differ significantly between tissue types. The study combined TCRbeta repertoire sequencing, expression microarrays and whole-exome sequencing across five regions of each liver tumor, with adjacent normal tissue and blood. A total of roughly 35 specimens from 5 patients underwent TCRbeta repertoire sequencing, comprising 25 tumor regions, 5 adjacent noncancerous liver tissues and 5 peripheral blood samples. Repertoires from technical replicates were highly reproducible, with mean shared-clone rates approximately 0.9 and correlation coefficients above 0.95.

On the study overall, not on this receptor specifically: The study included only five or six patients, and the authors note findings should be validated in a larger study. Only the TCR beta chain was sequenced, which likely underestimates true repertoire diversity because unpaired alpha chains were not captured. Pairs of tumor regions showed greater repertoire overlap (mean approximately 35%) than tumor-adjacent pairs (roughly 17%) or tumor-blood pairs (roughly 14%), which is consistent with antigen-driven expansion. The top 250 clones made up a significantly larger repertoire fraction in tumors than in blood (p = 0.039). Comparison of CD4+ and CD8+ T cell repertoires was precluded by the use of bulk unsorted samples.

Between the V and J ends, shortened by 5 bases and 3 bases respectively, the junction contains 12 bases. Its CDR3 holds 13 amino acids, cysteine through phenylalanine. The sequence is cut down to CDR3 DNA, 39 bases in frame from base 1. Reading the germline V gene gives CDR1 SGHRS and CDR2 YFSETQ. Blood RNA was extracted from unsorted whole blood using TRIzol reagent, and germline DNA was obtained with the DNeasy Blood & Tissue kit. Patients had chronic HBV infection and were treatment-naive at sampling. Before surgery, roughly 3.7 milliliters of peripheral blood were collected into K2EDTA tubes. Starting from roughly 540 ng total RNA, TCRbeta-specific cDNA was produced by reverse transcription with a constant-region primer and ProtoScript II reverse transcriptase. TCRbeta libraries were built with three nested multiplex PCR rounds, a slightly modified ARM-PCR procedure. Multiplex TRBV1-TRBV30 forward primers and a Cbeta reverse primer were used in the first two PCR rounds, each of which was run for 9 to 11 cycles. Sample barcodes and Illumina adapters were attached in a final 25-cycle PCR using Deep VentR polymerase. Before sequencing, amplicons between 200 and 500 bp were purified from gel using a QIAquick gel extraction kit. TCRbeta amplicons were sequenced on an Illumina HiSeq 2500 with 250-bp paired-end reads. Turning to the authors' computational methods: Reads were quality-trimmed with Trimmomatic v0.33, and paired reads were merged with FLASH v1.2.11 to recover full CDR3 sequences. V, D and J germline segments were assigned to the rearranged TCRbeta sequences using MiGEC v1.2.1b. VDJtools v1.0.0 computed clonotype statistics and Shannon-Wiener diversity indices. To reduce sampling bias, subsequent analyses other than the diversity analysis used only the 250 most abundant clonotypes in each sample. The raw public data were reprocessed by TCRdb itself: fastp quality trimming at Q25, MiXCR clonotype calling, in-frame beta chains only. Entries are consolidated by CDR3 protein sequence, retaining the most common genes and DNA. The authors' filters were not applied to this entry. Within this sample are fewer than 400,000 distinct CDR3 sequences, with 60% to 80% of them counted one time only. Roughly 9% of the sample rests with the top ten.

The sequenced sample was peripheral blood. The rearrangement joined TRBV5-1 to TRBJ2-7, with no confident D gene call. The sequence was collected from a man between 40 and 49 years old with primary liver carcinoma and hepatitis B virus infection. The nucleotides are TGCGCCAGCAGAGGCGGTATAGGCTACGAGCAGTACTTC. Translation gives CASRGGIGYEQYF. Full variable domain (CDR3 extended with the reference TRBV5-1 and TRBJ2-7 proteins): KAGVTQTPRYLIKTRGQQVTLSCSPISGHRSVSWYQQTPGQGLQFLFEYFSETQRNKGNFPGRFSGRQFSNSRSEMNVSTLELGDSALYLCASRGGIGYEQYFGPGTRLTVT.